The sequence of this T cell receptor (beta chain) was determined in a study of T cells after yellow fever vaccination. Looking at the study overall: Where fractions had low cell numbers, libraries were prepared from them with the SMART-Seq v4 Ultra Low Input RNA kit.

V was cut by 0 bases and J by 5 bases, with 14 bases left in between. From germline, CDR1 is SEHNR and CDR2 FQNEAQ (reference sequence). The CDR3 length is 15 residues. This clonotype was observed many times. Its antigen remains unidentified. It was through 5'RACE template switching that TCR cDNA was made, with a universal primer site and UMIs added. TCRdb recomputed calls from the 5' RACE reads with MiXCR, one row per CDR3 protein. The repertoire includes some 350,000 distinct CDR3 sequences, approximately 4% of them detected once, and more than 20% sits in the top ten. General study findings and limits: A large majority of primary-vaccination clones showed up again after the booster (approximately 95% CD4, around 85% CD8). FACS-sorted repertoires might harbor abundant contaminating clonotypes from the bulk population.

The sequence was collected from a man between 18 and 35 years old who received the YFV17D yellow fever vaccine. The J gene is TRBJ2-7, the V gene TRBV7-9; D not certain. The starting material was PBMCs, obtained 5 days after the yellow fever booster vaccination. The CDR3 sequence: CASSLADGVRHEQYF. The CDR3 bases are TGTGCCAGCAGCTTAGCCGATGGGGTTCGCCACGAGCAGTACTTC.